One T cell receptor beta chain is described in this entry. Its target antigen remains unknown. No much larger clone is present one base from it, and per-base qualities are unavailable. The sequencer listed for this sample is Illumina HiSeq 2000. TCR beta chain libraries were generated through multiplex PCR amplification. The amplified TCR beta chain products were analyzed by high-throughput sequencing. TCRdb reran the public reads through fastp at Q25 and MiXCR, keeping productive beta chains. Rows are unified per CDR3 protein, each entry keeping the most common DNA and genes. The sample yields under 70,000 distinct CDR3 sequences; approximately 45% were counted once. The biggest ten clones account for 8% to 9.5% of the sample. The entry originates in a study of breast tumors, draining lymph nodes, adjacent tissues (dated by TCRdb to 2015 to 2016). Turning to the overall study: TCR beta repertoires were compared across tumor, adjacent nontumor tissue and axillary lymph nodes obtained from breast cancer patients. The study aimed to assess the relationships and possible T-cell exchange between tumor, surrounding tissue and draining lymph node repertoires in human breast cancer.

Overall study outcomes, separate from this receptor: In luminal-like breast cancer, tumor and nontumor tissue repertoires resembled each other significantly more than in basal-like breast cancer. Tumors showed preferential V and J gene usage, and their T-cell repertoire diversity fell below that of lymph nodes yet above that of nontumor tissue. The data were considered consistent with most tumor T cells being derived from the lymph node and subsequently expanding within tumor tissue. The study presented the conclusion that tumor T cells originate in lymph nodes as consistent with a hypothesis, not as something directly demonstrated.

Including the terminal cysteine and phenylalanine, the CDR3 comprises 13 residues. Left in the record is the CDR3 DNA by itself, 39 bases read in frame from the first base. CDR1 and CDR2, looked up from the germline V gene (reference sequence), are DFQATT and SNEGSKA. V is clipped by 2 bases and J by 2 bases, and the sequence between their germline boundaries is 7 bases long. The source material was breast tumor tissue. The source of this sequence is a female donor with breast cancer. Some clones in this sample may be carry-over from other donors' samples. The chain is made from TRBV20-1 and TRBJ1-3; the D gene assignment is ambiguous. The DNA reads as follows: TGCAGTGCTAGACTAGGGACTGGAAACACCATATATTTT. It translates as CSARLGTGNTIYF.